Following are 2 T cell receptor beta chains from one sample sequenced in a study of T cell responses to AZD1222 COVID-19 vaccine. The protocol was immunoSEQ multiplex PCR, while the TCRdb copy is restricted to in-frame clones and leaves out a portion. This table holds around 140,000 clones, about 91% found once. This material consisted of peripheral blood, taken 28 days after the second AZD1222 dose. The receptors shown here come from an adult who received the AZD1222 COVID-19 vaccine.

This clone was counted a single time. The chain recombines TRBV6-5 with TRBJ1-1; D perhaps matches TRBD1 (5 bases). This CDR3 region has 14 residues. CDR1 MNHEY and CDR2 SVGAGI come from the germline V gene. V lost 2 bases and J 3 bases, leaving 10 bases between the germline ends. CDR3 residues: CASSYGREDTEAFF. Here the CDR3 DNA reads TGTGCCAGCAGTTACGGCAGGGAGGACACTGAAGCTTTCTTT.

The V call is TRBV5-1, the J call TRBJ1-2; D is unclear. CDR3 length equals 15 residues. Germline assignment: CDR1 SGHRS and CDR2 YFSETQ. V lost 4 bases, J lost 8 bases, and 21 bases lay in between. The CDR3 DNA is TGCGCCAGCAGCCGAGACGGTCCTGAGGAACAGGGCTACACCTTC. It yields the protein CASSRDGPEEQGYTF.